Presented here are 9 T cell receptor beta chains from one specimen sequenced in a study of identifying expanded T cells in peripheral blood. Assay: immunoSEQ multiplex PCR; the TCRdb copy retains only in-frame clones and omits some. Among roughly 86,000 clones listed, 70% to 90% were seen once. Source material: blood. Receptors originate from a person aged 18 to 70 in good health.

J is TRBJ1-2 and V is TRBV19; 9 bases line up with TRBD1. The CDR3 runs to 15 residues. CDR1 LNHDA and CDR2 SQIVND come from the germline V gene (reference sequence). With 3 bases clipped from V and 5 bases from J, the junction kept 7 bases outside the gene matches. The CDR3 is CASSITQGARYGYTF. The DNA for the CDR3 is TGTGCCAGTAGTATTACACAGGGGGCTAGGTATGGCTACACCTTC.

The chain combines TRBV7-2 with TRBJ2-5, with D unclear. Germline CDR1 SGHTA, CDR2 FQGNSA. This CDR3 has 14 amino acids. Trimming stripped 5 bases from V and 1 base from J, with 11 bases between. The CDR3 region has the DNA TGTGCCAGCAGCCCTACATCTAGCCAAGAGACCCAGTACTTC. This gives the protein CASSPTSSQETQYF.

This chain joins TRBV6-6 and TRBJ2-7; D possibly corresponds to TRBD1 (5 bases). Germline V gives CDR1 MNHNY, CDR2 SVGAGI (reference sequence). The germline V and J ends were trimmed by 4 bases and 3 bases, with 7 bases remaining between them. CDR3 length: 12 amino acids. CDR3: CASSLQGYEQYF. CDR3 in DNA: TGTGCCAGCAGTTTGCAGGGCTACGAGCAGTACTTC.

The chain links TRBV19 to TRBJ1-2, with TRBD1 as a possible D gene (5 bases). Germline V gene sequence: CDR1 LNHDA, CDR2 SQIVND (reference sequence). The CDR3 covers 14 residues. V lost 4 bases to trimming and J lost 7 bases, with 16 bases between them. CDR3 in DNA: TGTGCCAGTAGTAAGGGAGCCAGGGCGAGTGGCTACACCTTC. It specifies CASSKGARASGYTF. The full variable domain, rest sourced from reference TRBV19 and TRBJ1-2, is DGGITQSPKYLFRKEGQNVTLSCEQNLNHDAMYWYRQDPGQGLRLIYYSQIVNDFQKGDIAEGYSVSREKKESFPLTVTSAQKNPTAFYLCASSKGARASGYTFGSGTRLTVV.

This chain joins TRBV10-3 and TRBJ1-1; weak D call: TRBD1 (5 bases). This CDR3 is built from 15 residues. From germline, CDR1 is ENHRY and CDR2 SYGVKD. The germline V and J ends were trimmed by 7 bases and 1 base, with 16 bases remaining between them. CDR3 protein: CAIKSPQGRNTEAFF. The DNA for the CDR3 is TGTGCCATCAAAAGCCCCCAGGGCCGGAACACTGAAGCTTTCTTT.

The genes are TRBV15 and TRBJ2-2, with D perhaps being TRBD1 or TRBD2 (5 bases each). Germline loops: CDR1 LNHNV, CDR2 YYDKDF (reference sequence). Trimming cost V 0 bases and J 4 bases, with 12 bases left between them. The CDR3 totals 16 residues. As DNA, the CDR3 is TGTGCCACCAGCAGAGATCGAGGGGCCGTCACCGGGGAGCTGTTTTTT. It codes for CATSRDRGAVTGELFF.

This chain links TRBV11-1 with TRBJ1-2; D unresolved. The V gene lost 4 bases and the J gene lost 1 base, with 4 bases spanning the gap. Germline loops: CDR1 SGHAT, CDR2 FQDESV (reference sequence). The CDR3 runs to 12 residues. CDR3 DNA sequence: TGTGCCAGCAGCTCAGATAACTATGGCTACACCTTC. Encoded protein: CASSSDNYGYTF.

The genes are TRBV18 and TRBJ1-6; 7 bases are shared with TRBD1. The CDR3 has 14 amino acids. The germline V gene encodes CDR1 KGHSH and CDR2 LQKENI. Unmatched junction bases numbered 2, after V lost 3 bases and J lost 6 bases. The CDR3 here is CASSPDRVNSPLHF. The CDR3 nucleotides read TGTGCCAGCTCACCTGACAGGGTTAATTCACCCCTCCACTTT.

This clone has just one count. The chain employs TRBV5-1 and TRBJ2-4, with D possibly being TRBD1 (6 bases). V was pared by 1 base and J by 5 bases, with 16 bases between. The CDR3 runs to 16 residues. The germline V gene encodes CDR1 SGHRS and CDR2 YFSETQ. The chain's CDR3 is CASSLTGLGNQNIQYF. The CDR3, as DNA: TGCGCCAGCAGCTTGACAGGGTTGGGGAACCAAAACATTCAGTACTTC.